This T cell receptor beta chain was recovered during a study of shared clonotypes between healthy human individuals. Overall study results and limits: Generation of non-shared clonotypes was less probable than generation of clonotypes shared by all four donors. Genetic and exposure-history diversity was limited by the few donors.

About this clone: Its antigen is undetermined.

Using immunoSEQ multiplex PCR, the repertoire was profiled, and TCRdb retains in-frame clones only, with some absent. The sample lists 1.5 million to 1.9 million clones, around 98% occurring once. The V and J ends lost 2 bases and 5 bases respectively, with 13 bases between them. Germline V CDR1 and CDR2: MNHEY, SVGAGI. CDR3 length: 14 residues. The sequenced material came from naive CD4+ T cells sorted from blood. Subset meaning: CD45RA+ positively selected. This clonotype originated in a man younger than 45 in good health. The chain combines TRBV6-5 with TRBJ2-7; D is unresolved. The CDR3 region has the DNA TGTGCCAGCAGTTACGTTGCAGGCGGCGACGAGCAGTACTTC. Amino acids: CASSYVAGGDEQYF.